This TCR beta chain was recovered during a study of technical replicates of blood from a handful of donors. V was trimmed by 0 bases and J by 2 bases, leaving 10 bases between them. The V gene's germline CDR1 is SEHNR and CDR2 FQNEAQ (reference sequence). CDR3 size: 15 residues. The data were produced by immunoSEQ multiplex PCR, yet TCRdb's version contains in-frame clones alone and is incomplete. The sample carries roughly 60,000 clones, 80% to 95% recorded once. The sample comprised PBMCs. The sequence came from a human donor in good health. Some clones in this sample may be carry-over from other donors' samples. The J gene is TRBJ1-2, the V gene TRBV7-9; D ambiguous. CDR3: CASSLAGGGNYGYTF. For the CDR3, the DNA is TGTGCCAGCAGCTTAGCTGGCGGCGGGAACTATGGCTACACCTTC.